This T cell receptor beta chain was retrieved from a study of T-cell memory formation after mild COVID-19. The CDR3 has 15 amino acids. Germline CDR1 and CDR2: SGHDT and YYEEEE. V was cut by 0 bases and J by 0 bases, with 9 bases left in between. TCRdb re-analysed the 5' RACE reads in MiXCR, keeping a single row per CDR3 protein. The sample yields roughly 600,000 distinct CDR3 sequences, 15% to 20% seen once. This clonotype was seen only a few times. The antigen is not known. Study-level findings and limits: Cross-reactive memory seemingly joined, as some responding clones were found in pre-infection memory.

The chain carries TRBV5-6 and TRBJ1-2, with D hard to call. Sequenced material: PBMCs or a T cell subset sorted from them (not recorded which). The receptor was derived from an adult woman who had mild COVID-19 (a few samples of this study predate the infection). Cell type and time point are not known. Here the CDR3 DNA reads TGTGCCAGCAGCTTGGACTATTTTCCTAACTATGGCTACACCTTC. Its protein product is CASSLDYFPNYGYTF.